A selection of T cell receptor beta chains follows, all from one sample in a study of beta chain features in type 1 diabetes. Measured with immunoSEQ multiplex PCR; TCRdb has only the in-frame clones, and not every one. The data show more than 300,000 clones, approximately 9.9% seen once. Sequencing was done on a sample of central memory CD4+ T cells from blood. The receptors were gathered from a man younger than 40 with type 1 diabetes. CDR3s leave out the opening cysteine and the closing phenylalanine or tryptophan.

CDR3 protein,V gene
ASSLSTYGYT,TRBV7-2
ASSLRGVLAKNIQY,TRBV21-1
ASSFDSEYGYT,TRBV7-2
AISRDRVVEQY,TRBV10-3
ASSPRGTNTGELF,TRBV19
ASRSTVAHPSSIQY,TRBV19
ASSLTGEDSPLH,TRBV27
ASSPREGSGTEAF,TRBV18
ASSLRGGLGGNEQF,TRBV11-2
ASRPGY,TRBV10-2
ASSAQADTQY,TRBV7-2
ASKMGVSTEKLF,TRBV6-6
ASSSSREQY,TRBV14